The 27 T cell receptor beta chains below all came from one sample that was sequenced in a study of T cells in Graves' hyperthyroidism and ophthalmopathy. Amplified TCR beta CDR3 regions came from RNA transcripts. The TCR CDR3 was amplified in a first-round RT-PCR using the HTBI primer set. TCRdb re-called the multiplex PCR reads through MiXCR, storing one row per CDR3 protein. The table records 450,000 to 700,000 distinct CDR3 sequences, about 43% of them present only once. The sequencing sample was made of peripheral blood or thyroid tissue (not recorded which). The receptor source for this set is an adult woman with Graves' disease, either hyperthyroidism or ophthalmopathy (not recorded which).

This clonotype was picked up many times. This chain connects TRBV4-1 to TRBJ1-1; 9 bases are shared with TRBD1. J lost 3 bases, V lost 5 bases, and 4 bases had no gene match. The CDR3 is made up of 14 amino acids. Germline CDR1 MGHRA, CDR2 YSYEKL. CDR3 amino acids: CASSWGQGDTEAFF. For the CDR3, the DNA is TGCGCCAGCAGCTGGGGACAGGGAGACACTGAAGCTTTCTTT.

The V and J genes are TRBV7-2 and TRBJ1-2; D may be TRBD1 (5 bases). V shed 4 bases and J shed 4 bases, with 13 bases lying between them. The germline CDR1 and CDR2 sequences are SGHTA and FQGNSA. This CDR3 spans 14 amino acids. As DNA, the CDR3 is TGTGCCAGCAGCTGGACAATCGGGGGCTATGGCTACACCTTC. Residues: CASSWTIGGYGYTF.

This clonotype was seen ten or more times. The chain links TRBV10-3 to TRBJ2-5; 7 bases align to TRBD2. The CDR3 covers 16 residues. Trimming took 0 bases from V and 9 from J; bases not matched to a gene: 13. Germline CDR1 and CDR2: ENHRY and SYGVKD. CDR3 DNA sequence: TGTGCCATCAGTGAGTCCGGTCGAGGGGAGGGTCAGCCCCAGTACTTC. This translates into CAISESGRGEGQPQYF.

This clonotype was seen at least ten times. V and J are TRBV30 and TRBJ1-4; a weak D match, TRBD1 (5 bases). Germline V gives CDR1 GTSNPN, CDR2 SVGIG (reference sequence). The CDR3 has 13 residues. V lost 7 bases and J lost 6, with 15 bases in between. For the CDR3, the DNA is TGTGCCTCTGACCAGGGTGGCGATGAAAAACTGTTTTTT. Amino acids: CASDQGGDEKLFF.

The rearrangement joins TRBV7-2 to TRBJ2-3; 10 positions match TRBD2. With V trimmed by 3 bases and J by 2 bases, 2 bases remained unmatched. The germline V gene encodes CDR1 SGHTA and CDR2 FQGNSA. The CDR3 is 15 amino acids. The CDR3 region is CASSLGLANTDTQYF. The CDR3 coding sequence is TGTGCCAGCAGCTTGGGACTAGCGAACACAGATACGCAGTATTTT. Looking up the rest from reference TRBV7-2 and TRBJ2-3 gives the full variable domain: GAGVSQSPSNKVTEKGKDVELRCDPISGHTALYWYRQSLGQGLEFLIYFQGNSAPDKSGLPSDRFSAERTGGSVSTLTIQRTQQEDSAVYLCASSLGLANTDTQYFGPGTRLTVL.

The V gene is TRBV20-1, the J gene TRBJ2-7; TRBD1 aligns across 10 bases. The germline V gene encodes CDR1 DFQATT and CDR2 SNEGSKA (reference sequence). The CDR3 runs 12 residues. V trimming: 3 bases; J trimming: 6 bases; junction bases outside the gene matches: 2. The CDR3, as DNA: TGCAGTGCTAGTGACAGGGGGCTCGAGCAGTACTTC. As protein: CSASDRGLEQYF.

The chain uses TRBV10-3 and TRBJ2-7; 8 nucleotides match TRBD1. CDR3 length: 14 amino acids. J was trimmed by 3 bases and V by 6 bases; bases with no gene match: 7. CDR1 and CDR2 from the germline V gene are ENHRY and SYGVKD. The CDR3 bases are TGTGCCATCAGCGAAGGGACAGGTATCTACGAGCAGTACTTC. Translating gives CAISEGTGIYEQYF.

J is TRBJ2-5 and V is TRBV2, with 9 bases lining up with TRBD2. CDR1 is SNHLY, CDR2 FYNNEI, per germline. The CDR3 sequence is 17 residues long. Trimming at V came to 10 bases and at J to 1 base, leaving 16 bases not matched to a gene. Here the CDR3 reads CANTQGFGLATQETQYF. The CDR3 DNA follows: TGTGCCAATACACAGGGATTCGGACTAGCGACCCAAGAGACCCAGTACTTC.

In this sample, this clonotype turned up a few times. The genes are TRBV15 and TRBJ1-2; 7 bases line up with TRBD1. Unmatched junction bases numbered 9, after V lost 5 bases and J lost 9 bases. The CDR3 contains 13 residues. Per germline, CDR1 LNHNV and CDR2 YYDKDF (reference sequence). The CDR3 here is CATSEGTVKRYTF. CDR3 coding DNA: TGTGCCACCAGCGAGGGGACAGTAAAGCGCTACACCTTC.

This clonotype was counted ten times or more. For the CDR3, the DNA is TGTGCCAGCACGAGGATCCAGGTCGGTGCGGAGCAGTACTTC. Protein sequence: CASTRIQVGAEQYF. The chain employs TRBV6-1 and TRBJ2-7; no reliable D call. The CDR3 totals 14 residues. V lost 7 bases and J lost 7, with 20 bases in between. The V gene's germline CDR1 is MNHNS and CDR2 SASEGT.

The sample holds many counts of this clonotype. V and J are TRBV4-1 and TRBJ1-1, with D uncertain. V lost 3 bases and J 1 base, leaving 12 bases between the germline ends. Germline values: CDR1 MGHRA, CDR2 YSYEKL. The CDR3 consists of 15 residues. CDR3 loop: CASSHFEGRNTEAFF. CDR3 DNA: TGCGCCAGCAGCCATTTCGAGGGTCGGAACACTGAAGCTTTCTTT.

The chain carries TRBV5-1 and TRBJ1-3; no clear D. This CDR3 has 17 residues. Trimming removed 0 bases from V and 0 bases from J, with 13 bases in between. The V gene's germline CDR1 is SGHRS and CDR2 YFSETQ. CDR3 sequence (DNA): TGCGCCAGCAGCTTGGGGGCGGGAAAGAGCTCTGGAAACACCATATATTTT. It encodes CASSLGAGKSSGNTIYF.

The table lists this clonotype with a count of one. The chain is built from TRBV13 and TRBJ2-5; no reliable D call. V was clipped by 5 bases and J by 5 bases, with 9 bases between them. Germline-derived CDR1 and CDR2 are PRHDT and FYEKMQ (reference sequence). CDR3 length: 12 amino acids. CDR3: CASSIDGETQYF. CDR3 nucleotides: TGTGCCAGCAGCATCGACGGGGAGACCCAGTACTTC.

Regarding this clonotype: The junction differs from germline at one of its ends, possibly a read error. V and J are TRBV7-2 and TRBJ2-6; possibly TRBD1 for D (5 bases). Looked up from germline, CDR1 is SGHTA and CDR2 is FQGNSA. The CDR3 covers 16 residues. The CDR3 region is CAWSGQVNSEANVLTF. The DNA of the CDR3 is TGTGCCTGGAGTGGACAAGTAAACTCTGAGGCCAACGTCCTGACTTTC.

This clonotype was observed many times. The rearrangement joins TRBV7-9 to TRBJ2-7; 10 bases are a match to TRBD1. CDR1 is SEHNR, CDR2 FQNEAQ, per germline (reference sequence). The CDR3 length is 16 residues. V shed 5 bases, J shed 6 bases, and the junction held 13 bases outside the gene matches. The CDR3 region has the DNA TGTGCCAGCAGCATAACCGGGACAGGGGATGGGGTCGAGCAGTACTTC. Translating it yields CASSITGTGDGVEQYF.

The chain joins TRBV7-9 to TRBJ2-5; TRBD1 or TRBD2 may be the D gene (6 bases each). From germline, CDR1 is SEHNR and CDR2 FQNEAQ (reference sequence). V lost 5 bases and J 4 bases, leaving 17 bases between the germline ends. The CDR3 is made up of 15 amino acids. CDR3 residues: CASSPNIKGGETQYF. CDR3 nucleotide sequence: TGTGCCAGCAGCCCGAACATAAAGGGGGGAGAGACCCAGTACTTC.

The chain combines TRBV10-3 with TRBJ2-7; TRBD2 matches at 9 bases. This CDR3 is 19 amino acids long. Germline-derived CDR1 and CDR2 are ENHRY and SYGVKD. V gave up 2 bases and J gave up 7 bases; unmatched junction bases: 21. CDR3 loop: CAISERSSPYGLAQIEQYF. Here the CDR3 DNA reads TGTGCCATCAGTGAGCGAAGCAGCCCCTATGGACTAGCGCAAATTGAGCAGTACTTC.

This clonotype appeared a few times. The chain joins TRBV29-1 to TRBJ1-2; D call uncertain. CDR1 SQVTM and CDR2 ANQGSEA come from the germline V gene. This CDR3 has 12 residues. V lost 4 bases and J 3 bases, leaving 9 bases between the germline ends. As DNA, the CDR3 is TGCAGCGTTGTTGGCGTAGACTATGGCTACACCTTC. Translated, it gives CSVVGVDYGYTF.

This clonotype was seen at least ten times. V and J are TRBV5-6 and TRBJ1-3; a possible D gene is TRBD1 (5 bases). The CDR3 consists of 15 residues. Deletions cut 2 bases from V and 7 bases from J, with 16 bases between. The V gene's germline CDR1 is SGHDT and CDR2 YYEEEE. CDR3 protein: CASSFKPAGLNTIYF. CDR3 bases: TGTGCCAGCAGCTTTAAACCGGCAGGGCTGAACACCATATATTTT.

CDR3 sequence reads: CSAPPDSNQPQYF. Written as DNA, the CDR3 is TGCAGTGCACCGCCGGATAGCAATCAGCCCCAGTACTTC. V and J are TRBV20-1 and TRBJ2-5; D is unclear. This CDR3 comprises 13 residues. The V gene's germline CDR1 is DFQATT and CDR2 SNEGSKA (reference sequence). V lost 6 bases and J lost 9, with 20 bases in between.

This clonotype was seen many times. This rearrangement joins TRBV10-3 to TRBJ1-5; 7 bases align to TRBD1. The germline CDR1 and CDR2 sequences are ENHRY and SYGVKD. This CDR3 comprises 15 residues. The V segment lost 3 bases and the J segment 4 bases; nucleotides outside the gene matches: 6. CDR3 in DNA: TGTGCCATCAGTGATTGGGGGACAGAAAATCAGCCCCAGCATTTT. It codes for CAISDWGTENQPQHF.

The chain has TRBV29-1 and TRBJ1-5; unclear D gene. The CDR3 covers 12 residues. Germline CDR1 SQVTM, CDR2 ANQGSEA. V was cut by 2 bases and J by 11 bases, with 13 bases left in between. CDR3 nucleotide sequence: TGCAGCGTTGAACTTGGTGATGAGGCCCAGCATTTT. Protein sequence: CSVELGDEAQHF.

This sequence joins TRBV10-3 and TRBJ1-6, with D unresolved. Germline loops: CDR1 ENHRY, CDR2 SYGVKD. V was trimmed by 7 bases and J by 7 bases, leaving 11 bases between them. This CDR3 is 13 amino acids long. DNA of the CDR3: TGTGCCATCACCGGCCAGACAAATTCACCCCTCCACTTT. Protein product: CAITGQTNSPLHF.

The genes are TRBV11-2 and TRBJ2-1, with 7 bases lining up with TRBD2. Trimming removed 4 bases from V and 3 bases from J; junction bases left unmatched: 6. CDR1 is SGHAT, CDR2 FQNNGV, per germline. The CDR3 spans 15 residues. This chain's CDR3 is CASSWGGSGYNEQFF. The CDR3 DNA reads TGTGCCAGCAGCTGGGGCGGGAGTGGCTACAATGAGCAGTTCTTC.

The rearrangement joins TRBV29-1 to TRBJ2-3, with 10 bases fitting TRBD2. The CDR3 length is 15 residues. With V trimmed by 4 bases and J by 3 bases, 7 bases remained unmatched. The V gene's germline CDR1 is SQVTM and CDR2 ANQGSEA. The CDR3: CSVVVSGRATDTQYF. CDR3 DNA sequence: TGCAGCGTTGTAGTCAGCGGGAGGGCGACAGATACGCAGTATTTT.

The chain employs TRBV7-2 and TRBJ1-2; TRBD1 aligns across 10 bases. With 3 bases clipped from V and 8 bases from J, the junction kept 3 bases outside the gene matches. CDR3 size: 13 residues. CDR1 is SGHTA, CDR2 FQGNSA, per germline. Written as DNA, the CDR3 is TGTGCCAGCAGCTTCAGACAGGGGGCGGGCTACACCTTC. This encodes CASSFRQGAGYTF.

The genes are TRBV7-9 and TRBJ2-7, with D perhaps matching TRBD1 (6 bases). This CDR3 is built from 16 residues. The V gene's germline CDR1 is SEHNR and CDR2 FQNEAQ (reference sequence). The ends were cut back, 1 base at V and 0 bases at J, with 13 bases in the middle. The CDR3 loop is CASSLEDSRSSYEQYF. The CDR3 nucleotides are TGTGCCAGCAGCTTAGAGGACAGTCGAAGCTCCTACGAGCAGTACTTC.